This T cell receptor beta chain was recorded in a study of PD-1 blockade in classical Hodgkin lymphoma. Sequencing used immunoSEQ multiplex PCR; TCRdb keeps in-frame clones, though not all of them. The table has about 54,000 clones, approximately 90% seen once. All patients relapsed after autologous stem cell transplantation, and brentuximab vedotin exposure varied. Complete response, partial response or progressive disease were the best responses. The source of this sequence is a human donor with classical Hodgkin lymphoma. Sample: peripheral blood mononuclear cells (PBMCs), taken before the second cycle of nivolumab.

The chain's CDR3 is CASSLEDRGTEAFF. The CDR3 nucleotides read TGTGCCAGCAGCCTGGAGGACAGAGGCACTGAAGCTTTCTTT. The chain carries TRBV7-9 and TRBJ1-1; D might be TRBD1 (6 bases). CDR3 length equals 14 residues. V was pared by 5 bases and J by 4 bases, with 14 bases between. Germline V CDR1 and CDR2: SEHNR, FQNEAQ (reference sequence).